This T cell receptor beta chain was identified during a study of blood T cell repertoires in COVID-19. As originally analysed: Estimation of nucleated cell counts was performed using reference gene primer amplification. Some clones are missing from TCRdb's copy, which holds only in-frame ones; the method was immunoSEQ multiplex PCR. The V and J calls and clone size are taken from that table; D and trimming were inferred from the DNA. The data hold about 64,000 clones, with 82% observed a single time. Per germline, CDR1 SGHKS and CDR2 YYEKEE (reference sequence). This CDR3 is built from 14 residues. Trimming at V came to 4 bases and at J to 2 bases, leaving 5 bases not matched to a gene.

The chain couples TRBV5-5 to TRBJ2-7; TRBD2 matches at 8 bases. This clonotype was sampled from a human donor in a cohort sampled during active COVID-19. The source material was peripheral blood. The CDR3 DNA is TGTGCCAGCAGCCCGGGGGGGGGCGCCTACGAGCAGTACTTC. It specifies CASSPGGGAYEQYF. Variable domain in full (rest from reference TRBV5-5 and TRBJ2-7): DAGVTQSPTHLIKTRGQQVTLRCSPISGHKSVSWYQQVLGQGPQFIFQYYEKEERGRGNFPDRFSARQFPNYSSELNVNALLLGDSALYLCASSPGGGAYEQYFGPGTRLTVT.